Below, 21 T cell receptor beta chains from the same sample are listed, as sequenced in a study of cytomegalovirus exposure and HLA in healthy donors. Researchers ran the PCR with 60 Vbeta and 13 Jbeta primers. Sequencing used immunoSEQ multiplex PCR; TCRdb keeps in-frame clones, though not all of them. The data show roughly 100,000 clones, with over 60% seen just once and 4.5% to 7% held by the top ten. Sequencing input: PBMCs. Source of these receptors: a man in his fifties or sixties in good health and CMV-seropositive.

This rearrangement joins TRBV10-1 to TRBJ2-1; TRBD2 is a possible D gene (6 bases). Germline CDR1 is WNHNN and CDR2 is SYGVQD (reference sequence). The V end lost 2 bases, the J end lost 5 bases, and 10 bases lay between the germline ends. This CDR3 is 14 amino acids long. CDR3 sequence reads: CASSEGGSDNEQFF. CDR3 nucleotide sequence: TGCGCCAGCAGTGAGGGGGGGTCCGACAATGAGCAGTTCTTC.

This rearrangement joins TRBV11-2 to TRBJ1-1; D remains ambiguous. The V gene's germline CDR1 is SGHAT and CDR2 FQNNGV. Between the trimmed V and J ends, which lost 6 bases and 1 base, there was a span of 12 bases. The CDR3 spans 14 residues. CDR3 protein: CASSFGPSNTEAFF. Here the CDR3 DNA reads TGTGCCAGCAGTTTCGGTCCCTCGAACACTGAAGCTTTCTTT.

V gene TRBV7-6 combines with J gene TRBJ2-5, with a possible D match to TRBD1 (5 bases). V gave up 0 bases and J gave up 2 bases, with 13 bases separating them. Germline V gene sequence: CDR1 SGHVS, CDR2 FNYEAQ. CDR3 length equals 16 residues. The CDR3 reads CASSLAVRAQQETQYF. CDR3 bases: TGTGCCAGCAGCTTAGCTGTCAGGGCGCAACAAGAGACCCAGTACTTC.

CDR3 sequence: CASSLWLGLQLEEQYF. In nucleotides, the CDR3 is TGTGCCAGCAGTTTATGGTTGGGACTCCAACTCGAGGAGCAGTACTTC. V gene TRBV28 combines with J gene TRBJ2-7, with D possibly matching TRBD2 (6 bases). The germline V and J ends were trimmed by 0 bases and 7 bases, with 19 bases remaining between them. The CDR3 runs to 16 residues. Per germline, CDR1 MDHEN and CDR2 SYDVKM. Supplemented by reference TRBV28 and TRBJ2-7, the full variable domain reads DVKVTQSSRYLVKRTGEKVFLECVQDMDHENMFWYRQDPGLGLRLIYFSYDVKMKEKGDIPEGYSVSREKKERFSLILESASTNQTSMYLCASSLWLGLQLEEQYFGPGTRLTVT.

This clone occurred once. The V call is TRBV5-1, the J call TRBJ2-4, with D perhaps TRBD1 (6 bases). Per the germline V gene, CDR1 is SGHRS and CDR2 is YFSETQ. The CDR3 spans 15 residues. V dropped 4 bases and J dropped 1 base, with 12 bases sitting between them. The CDR3 DNA follows: TGCGCCAGCAGCCCAGGGGTTGCGGCCAAAAACATTCAGTACTTC. Its translation: CASSPGVAAKNIQYF.

The V and J genes are TRBV28 and TRBJ1-3; D gene uncertain. The CDR3 covers 15 residues. V lost 2 bases and J 0 bases, leaving 8 bases between the germline ends. Germline V gene sequence: CDR1 MDHEN, CDR2 SYDVKM. The CDR3 DNA sequence: TGTGCCAGCAGTTTACGGGGAATCTCTGGAAACACCATATATTTT. This sequence encodes CASSLRGISGNTIYF.

The chain employs TRBV7-3 and TRBJ2-2; D is possibly TRBD1 (5 bases). Germline-derived CDR1 and CDR2 are SGHTA and FQGTGA. The CDR3 runs 16 residues. The V gene lost 6 bases and the J gene lost 5 bases, with 19 bases spanning the gap. In nucleotides, the CDR3 is TGTGCCAGCAGTAGTAGGGGTCCGGGTGTAACCGGGGAGCTGTTTTTT. The encoded protein is CASSSRGPGVTGELFF.

The genes are TRBV7-2 and TRBJ2-7; D possibly corresponds to TRBD1 (5 bases). Trimming cost V 1 base and J 6 bases, with 13 bases left between them. CDR1 and CDR2 from the germline V gene are SGHTA and FQGNSA. The length of the CDR3 is 14 residues. DNA of the CDR3: TGTGCCAGCAGCTTAGGGGGCCCTACCGGCGAGCAGTACTTC. Translating it yields CASSLGGPTGEQYF.

The chain combines TRBV4-1 with TRBJ2-7; 7 nucleotides align to TRBD1. V dropped 4 bases and J dropped 2; count of bases not matched to a gene: 5. Looked up from germline, CDR1 is MGHRA and CDR2 is YSYEKL. CDR3 length: 14 residues. CDR3 region: CASSRGQAAYEQYF. In DNA form, the CDR3 reads TGCGCCAGCAGCCGAGGACAGGCCGCCTACGAGCAGTACTTC.

The V gene is TRBV6-5, the J gene TRBJ2-2; 7 bases are a match to TRBD1. The germline gives CDR1 MNHEY, CDR2 SVGAGI. The CDR3 sequence is 15 residues long. V lost 6 bases and J lost 1; bases outside the gene matches: 5. CDR3 region: CASRYRTGNTGELFF. The CDR3 coding sequence is TGTGCCAGCAGGTACAGGACAGGGAACACCGGGGAGCTGTTTTTT.

V gene TRBV5-1 combines with J gene TRBJ2-7, with 9 bases matching TRBD1. V lost 5 bases and J lost 2; bases outside the gene matches: 5. The CDR3 runs to 14 residues. Germline assignment: CDR1 SGHRS and CDR2 YFSETQ. The CDR3 DNA reads TGCGCCAGCAGTTTTGGACAGGGGACCTACGAGCAGTACTTC. This gives the protein CASSFGQGTYEQYF.

The chain employs TRBV7-2 and TRBJ2-3, with TRBD1 matching over 7 bases. CDR1 and CDR2 (germline): SGHTA, FQGNSA. The CDR3 contains 15 residues. Trimming removed 1 base from V and 3 bases from J; junction bases left unmatched: 4. The CDR3 protein is CASSLERGRTDTQYF. CDR3 DNA sequence: TGTGCCAGCAGCTTAGAGAGGGGGCGGACAGATACGCAGTATTTT.

V and J are TRBV10-2 and TRBJ1-5; 7 bases agree with TRBD1. This CDR3 has 16 amino acids. The V gene end was trimmed by 0 bases and the J gene end by 6 bases; junction bases not matched to a gene: 8. Germline CDR1 and CDR2: WSHSY and SAAADI. DNA of the CDR3: TGCGCCAGCAGTGAGTCGAAGGAGGGGGCGGGTCAGCCCCAGCATTTT. It translates to CASSESKEGAGQPQHF.

This sequence joins TRBV15 and TRBJ2-5; 7 bases are shared with TRBD2. Germline CDR1 LNHNV, CDR2 YYDKDF (reference sequence). The CDR3 is made up of 16 amino acids. J lost 5 bases, V lost 0 bases, and 9 bases had no gene match. The CDR3 reads CATSRDPQGGVETQYF. The CDR3 DNA follows: TGTGCCACCAGCAGAGATCCGCAGGGAGGGGTGGAGACCCAGTACTTC.

This rearrangement joins TRBV6-1 to TRBJ1-1; D remains ambiguous. Per the germline V gene, CDR1 is MNHNS and CDR2 is SASEGT. The CDR3 runs to 16 residues. V was shortened by 0 bases and J by 4 bases, with 15 bases between the two germline ends. CDR3: CASSEAPAPPGTEAFF. In DNA form, the CDR3 reads TGTGCCAGCAGTGAAGCGCCCGCGCCCCCGGGCACTGAAGCTTTCTTT.

J is TRBJ1-5 and V is TRBV10-3; D is uncertain. The CDR3 runs to 15 residues. Germline loops: CDR1 ENHRY, CDR2 SYGVKD. Trimming took off 0 bases at V and 0 bases at J, with 6 bases between the two ends. In DNA form, the CDR3 reads TGTGCCATCAGTGAGTCAGAGTTTAGCAATCAGCCCCAGCATTTT. Translated, it gives CAISESEFSNQPQHF.

The chain carries TRBV4-2 and TRBJ1-2, with D hard to call. The ends were cut back, 1 base at V and 3 bases at J, with 12 bases in the middle. The CDR3 runs to 15 residues. The germline gives CDR1 LGHNA, CDR2 YNFKEQ. CDR3 region: CASSQGEGMDYGYTF. The CDR3 nucleotides read TGTGCCAGCAGCCAAGGCGAGGGTATGGACTATGGCTACACCTTC.

V is TRBV4-1 and J is TRBJ2-1; D may be TRBD2 (6 bases). The CDR3 length is 13 residues. Trimming took off 8 bases at V and 8 bases at J, with 16 bases between the two ends. Germline CDR1 and CDR2: MGHRA and YSYEKL. The CDR3 coding sequence is TGCGCCAGCCGAGGGCGGGGTCCGCATGAGCAGTTCTTC. As protein: CASRGRGPHEQFF.

This rearrangement joins TRBV27 to TRBJ2-1, with 7 bases matching TRBD1. Losses at the gene ends were 5 bases for V and 7 bases for J; bases not matched to a gene: 11. This CDR3 has 15 residues. Germline values: CDR1 MNHEY, CDR2 SMNVEV (reference sequence). The chain's CDR3 is CASSLTGALRNEQFF. Written as DNA, the CDR3 is TGTGCCAGCAGTCTCACAGGGGCCCTTAGGAATGAGCAGTTCTTC.

The chain couples TRBV5-1 to TRBJ1-4; D may be TRBD1 (5 bases). CDR1 SGHRS and CDR2 YFSETQ come from the germline V gene. CDR3 length: 14 residues. V was pared by 0 bases and J by 11 bases, with 14 bases between. This chain's CDR3 is CASSLGPSGDKLFF. The DNA for the CDR3 is TGCGCCAGCAGCTTGGGGCCCTCGGGGGACAAACTGTTTTTT.

The V and J genes are TRBV7-9 and TRBJ1-2; D is possibly TRBD1 (6 bases). This CDR3 spans 16 amino acids. Germline loops: CDR1 SEHNR, CDR2 FQNEAQ (reference sequence). With 5 bases removed from V and 3 bases from J, the gap between germline ends came to 19 bases. The CDR3 sequence is CASSRRGGEDDYGYTF. In DNA, the CDR3 is TGTGCCAGCAGCAGACGGGGGGGCGAGGATGACTATGGCTACACCTTC.